The 25 T cell receptor beta chains listed next were all sequenced from one sample in a study of shared clonotypes between healthy human individuals. Profiled with immunoSEQ multiplex PCR; TCRdb holds only in-frame clones, not every one. The data hold approximately 640,000 clones, with about 78% observed a single time. Material for sequencing was memory CD4+ T cells sorted from blood. Documented subset: CD45RA-negative fraction. These receptors originate from a woman in her twenties or thirties in good health.

J is TRBJ2-5 and V is TRBV11-2; D is unclear. V was pared by 5 bases and J by 5 bases, with 12 bases between. Germline V gene lookup returns CDR1 SGHAT and CDR2 FQNNGV. There are 13 residues in the CDR3. This chain's CDR3 is CASSVSLAETQYF. CDR3 DNA: TGTGCCAGCAGCGTCTCACTTGCGGAGACCCAGTACTTC.

The genes are TRBV29-1 and TRBJ2-3, with D unresolved. The germline CDR1 and CDR2 sequences are SQVTM and ANQGSEA. The CDR3 runs 13 residues. V was shortened by 4 bases and J by 1 base, with 9 bases between the two germline ends. This CDR3 is CSVGGGGTDTQYF. The CDR3 DNA reads TGCAGCGTTGGGGGTGGGGGCACAGATACGCAGTATTTT.

The V and J genes are TRBV19 and TRBJ1-1; D unresolved. In germline, CDR1 is LNHDA, CDR2 SQIVND (reference sequence). The germline V and J ends were trimmed by 6 bases and 0 bases, with 8 bases remaining between them. This CDR3 is 13 amino acids long. CDR3 bases: TGTGCCAGTAGAGTCACACTGAACACTGAAGCTTTCTTT. Translating it yields CASRVTLNTEAFF. Filled out from reference TRBV19 and TRBJ1-1, the complete variable domain reads DGGITQSPKYLFRKEGQNVTLSCEQNLNHDAMYWYRQDPGQGLRLIYYSQIVNDFQKGDIAEGYSVSREKKESFPLTVTSAQKNPTAFYLCASRVTLNTEAFFGQGTRLTVV.

The rearrangement uses TRBV7-9 and TRBJ1-2, with D possibly matching TRBD1 (5 bases). V lost 0 bases and J 8 bases, leaving 16 bases between the germline ends. Germline CDR1 is SEHNR and CDR2 is FQNEAQ (reference sequence). There are 15 residues in the CDR3. CDR3 sequence reads: CASSLARDSPGGYTF. CDR3 sequence (DNA): TGTGCCAGCAGCTTAGCCAGGGACTCTCCGGGGGGCTACACCTTC. The whole variable domain, remainder taken from reference TRBV7-9 and TRBJ1-2, is DTGVSQNPRHKITKRGQNVTFRCDPISEHNRLYWYRQTLGQGPEFLTYFQNEAQLEKSRLLSDRFSAERPKGSFSTLEIQRTEQGDSAMYLCASSLARDSPGGYTFGSGTRLTVV.

This chain uses TRBV14 with TRBJ1-1; D remains ambiguous. Per germline, CDR1 SGHDN and CDR2 FVKESK. V lost 0 bases, J lost 5 bases, and 16 bases lay in between. This CDR3 contains 16 residues. The CDR3 DNA is TGTGCCAGCAGCCAAGATAAATGGGCAGGAGCGACTGAAGCTTTCTTT. Its translation is CASSQDKWAGATEAFF. The entire variable domain, with the rest obtained from reference TRBV14 and TRBJ1-1, is as follows: EAGVTQFPSHSVIEKGQTVTLRCDPISGHDNLYWYRRVMGKEIKFLLHFVKESKQDESGMPNNRFLAERTGGTYSTLKVQPAELEDSGVYFCASSQDKWAGATEAFFGQGTRLTVV.

This clone was seen once. The chain couples TRBV7-9 to TRBJ1-4; D unclear. Germline CDR1 and CDR2: SEHNR and FQNEAQ (reference sequence). The CDR3 extends over 15 amino acids. V lost 5 bases, J lost 4 bases, and 14 bases lay in between. The CDR3 coding sequence is TGTGCCAGCAGCCTCCTCGGCGGGGATAATGAAAAACTGTTTTTT. Translating it yields CASSLLGGDNEKLFF. Based on the CDR3 plus reference TRBV7-9 and TRBJ1-4, the full variable domain is DTGVSQNPRHKITKRGQNVTFRCDPISEHNRLYWYRQTLGQGPEFLTYFQNEAQLEKSRLLSDRFSAERPKGSFSTLEIQRTEQGDSAMYLCASSLLGGDNEKLFFGSGTQLSVL.

The gene calls are TRBV7-9 and TRBJ2-2; 7 bases map to TRBD2. V dropped 2 bases and J dropped 5; count of bases not matched to a gene: 8. Germline-derived CDR1 and CDR2 are SEHNR and FQNEAQ (reference sequence). This CDR3 has 16 residues. The CDR3 here is CASSLRGGRGTGELFF. The CDR3 bases are TGTGCCAGCAGCTTAAGGGGCGGGAGAGGAACCGGGGAGCTGTTTTTT.

This sequence joins TRBV9 and TRBJ2-1; D is uncertain. The CDR3 runs to 15 residues. Germline V gene data show CDR1 as SGDLS and CDR2 as YYNGEE. Trimming removed 1 base at V and 0 bases at J, with 8 bases between. Here the CDR3 reads CASSVSSVSYNEQFF. The CDR3 DNA sequence: TGTGCCAGCAGCGTAAGCAGCGTCTCCTACAATGAGCAGTTCTTC.

The chain is built from TRBV14 and TRBJ2-1, with 11 positions matching TRBD2. V lost 0 bases to trimming and J lost 7 bases; unmatched junction nucleotides: 8. The germline gives CDR1 SGHDN, CDR2 FVKESK. The length of the CDR3 is 17 residues. The CDR3 DNA follows: TGTGCCAGCAGCCAAGATTGGATAGCGGGAGGGGAGAATGAGCAGTTCTTC. Translating it yields CASSQDWIAGGENEQFF.

This clone was picked up one time. The CDR3: CASSPRWGELFF. CDR3 in DNA: TGTGCCAGCAGCCCCCGATGGGGGGAGCTGTTTTTT. The chain is built from TRBV5-8 and TRBJ2-2; D unresolved. The germline gives CDR1 SGHTS, CDR2 YDEGEE. The V end lost 4 bases, the J end lost 8 bases, and 9 bases lay between the germline ends. This CDR3 region has 12 residues.

The chain joins TRBV18 to TRBJ1-5; TRBD1 matches 8 bases. This CDR3 has 15 residues. With V trimmed by 4 bases and J by 2 bases, 4 bases remained unmatched. CDR1 KGHSH and CDR2 LQKENI come from the germline V gene. CDR3 DNA: TGTGCCAGCTCACGGACAGGGTTACGCAATCAGCCCCAGCATTTT. Translated, it gives CASSRTGLRNQPQHF. Together with reference TRBV18 and TRBJ1-5, the CDR3 gives the full variable domain: NAGVMQNPRHLVRRRGQEARLRCSPMKGHSHVYWYRQLPEEGLKFMVYLQKENIIDESGMPKERFSAEFPKEGPSILRIQQVVRGDSAAYFCASSRTGLRNQPQHFGDGTRLSIL.

This sequence joins TRBV5-5 and TRBJ1-2; 7 bases agree with TRBD1. Per germline, CDR1 SGHKS and CDR2 YYEKEE (reference sequence). V trimming: 4 bases; J trimming: 0 bases; junction bases outside the gene matches: 6. CDR3 size: 15 residues. CDR3 sequence (DNA): TGTGCCAGCAGCGGTGGACAGGCTGCTAACTATGGCTACACCTTC. Translating gives CASSGGQAANYGYTF.

CDR3 bases: TGTGCCAGCAGTTCTTTACCCGGACTAGCGAACCGTACAGATACGCAGTATTTT. Translating gives CASSSLPGLANRTDTQYF. The rearrangement joins TRBV28 to TRBJ2-3, with 9 positions matching TRBD2. Unmatched junction bases numbered 14, after V lost 4 bases and J lost 3 bases. Germline V lookup: CDR1 MDHEN, CDR2 SYDVKM. This CDR3 has 18 amino acids.

This clone was observed once. The chain recombines TRBV19 with TRBJ2-3, with 11 bases matching TRBD1. The CDR3 is 15 amino acids. Germline CDR1 is LNHDA and CDR2 is SQIVND (reference sequence). The junction had 5 bases not matched to a gene; V was cut back by 5 bases and J by 4 bases. In nucleotides, the CDR3 is TGTGCCAGTAGTGGAGAGGGACAGGGGGCAGATACGCAGTATTTT. It specifies CASSGEGQGADTQYF.

J is TRBJ2-1 and V is TRBV5-6; D might be TRBD1 or TRBD2, each matching 5 bases. In germline, CDR1 is SGHDT, CDR2 YYEEEE. This CDR3 is built from 15 residues. V was shortened by 0 bases and J by 8 bases, with 15 bases between the two germline ends. This chain's CDR3 is CASSLGLGGGDEQFF. The DNA of the CDR3 is TGTGCCAGCAGCTTGGGGTTAGGTGGGGGTGATGAGCAGTTCTTC.

This clone was counted only a few times. Distinct nucleotide sequences in the sample also encode this CDR3. The genes are TRBV5-1 and TRBJ2-7; the D is unclear. The V end lost 0 bases, the J end lost 2 bases, and 9 bases lay between the germline ends. Germline loops: CDR1 SGHRS, CDR2 YFSETQ. CDR3 length: 14 residues. CDR3 bases: TGCGCCAGCAGCTTGGGGGCAGGACCCTACGAGCAGTACTTC. Encoded protein: CASSLGAGPYEQYF.

This sequence joins TRBV7-9 and TRBJ2-6, with 11 bases lining up with TRBD1. The V and J ends lost 6 bases and 0 bases, in that order; junction bases with no gene match: 4. CDR1 and CDR2 from the germline V gene are SEHNR and FQNEAQ (reference sequence). The CDR3 runs to 17 residues. The DNA of the CDR3 is TGTGCCAGCAGTGGACAGGGGGCGCTCTCTGGGGCCAACGTCCTGACTTTC. Amino acid sequence: CASSGQGALSGANVLTF.

In this sample, this clone turned up once. The chain links TRBV5-1 to TRBJ2-1, with 8 nucleotides matching TRBD1. The CDR3 runs to 15 residues. CDR1 and CDR2 from the germline V gene are SGHRS and YFSETQ. J was trimmed by 1 base and V by 4 bases; bases with no gene match: 4. In nucleotides, the CDR3 is TGCGCCAGCAGCCCGGGACAGGAGTCCTACAATGAGCAGTTCTTC. It specifies CASSPGQESYNEQFF.

The chain uses TRBV27 and TRBJ1-5, with unresolved D. The CDR3 is 13 residues long. Trimming cost V 3 bases and J 16 bases, with 19 bases left between them. Germline lookup yields CDR1 MNHEY and CDR2 SMNVEV (reference sequence). The CDR3 DNA reads TGTGCCAGCAGTTTTACCAACAGTGGGCAAGTCCATTTT. Translation gives CASSFTNSGQVHF.

As regards this clone: The same CDR3 arises from other DNA sequences in this sample as well. This chain links TRBV4-1 with TRBJ1-1; no firm D call. The V and J ends lost 1 base and 1 base respectively, with 7 bases between them. From germline, CDR1 is MGHRA and CDR2 YSYEKL. The CDR3 extends over 14 amino acids. CDR3 protein: CASSQVDSNTEAFF. In DNA form, the CDR3 reads TGCGCCAGCAGCCAAGTAGACTCGAACACTGAAGCTTTCTTT.

The gene calls are TRBV7-9 and TRBJ1-2; D gene uncertain. Germline V gene data show CDR1 as SEHNR and CDR2 as FQNEAQ (reference sequence). The ends were cut back, 6 bases at V and 7 bases at J, with 15 bases in the middle. The CDR3 is 13 residues long. This CDR3 is CASSTGEAVGYTF. The CDR3 DNA reads TGTGCCAGCAGTACTGGGGAGGCTGTTGGCTACACCTTC.

This sequence joins TRBV2 and TRBJ2-7, with 9 positions matching TRBD1. The germline CDR1 and CDR2 sequences are SNHLY and FYNNEI. The V and J ends lost 4 bases and 5 bases, in that order; junction bases with no gene match: 3. The CDR3 has 13 amino acids. The CDR3 protein is CASSGQGGDEQYF. CDR3 DNA: TGTGCCAGCAGTGGACAGGGGGGGGACGAGCAGTACTTC.

V usage is TRBV5-4 and J usage is TRBJ1-1; D gene uncertain. CDR1 SGHNT and CDR2 YYREEE come from the germline V gene (reference sequence). This CDR3 has 12 amino acids. Trimming took 2 bases from V and 4 from J, leaving 6 bases between them. The CDR3 loop reads CASSFGATEAFF. The DNA for the CDR3 is TGTGCCAGCAGCTTCGGAGCCACTGAAGCTTTCTTT.

This chain links TRBV7-8 with TRBJ2-7, with TRBD2 matching over 13 bases. This CDR3 spans 16 amino acids. From germline, CDR1 is SGHVS and CDR2 FQNEAQ. The V segment lost 5 bases and the J segment 4 bases; nucleotides outside the gene matches: 8. DNA for the CDR3: TGTGCCAGCAGCCCTCAACTAGCGGGAGGGAGATACGAGCAGTACTTC. This encodes CASSPQLAGGRYEQYF.

This chain uses TRBV28 with TRBJ2-2; 7 positions match TRBD2. Germline V gene data show CDR1 as MDHEN and CDR2 as SYDVKM. This CDR3 spans 15 amino acids. Germline trimming cut 3 bases from V and 3 bases from J; bases unmatched to any gene: 4. The CDR3 region has the DNA TGTGCCAGCAGTTTGGGGGGGAGGTACACCGGGGAGCTGTTTTTT. It yields the protein CASSLGGRYTGELFF.